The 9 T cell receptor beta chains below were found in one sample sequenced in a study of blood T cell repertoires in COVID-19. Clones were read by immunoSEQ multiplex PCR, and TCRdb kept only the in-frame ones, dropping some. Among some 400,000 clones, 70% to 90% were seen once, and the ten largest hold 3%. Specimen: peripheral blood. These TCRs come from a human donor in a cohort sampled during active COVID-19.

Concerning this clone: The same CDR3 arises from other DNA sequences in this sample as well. The CDR3 here is CSVATGGGNTIYF. The CDR3 DNA is TGCAGCGTTGCCACAGGCGGCGGAAACACCATATATTTT. The chain links TRBV29-1 to TRBJ1-3; possible D gene TRBD1, 5 bases. Germline V lookup: CDR1 SQVTM, CDR2 ANQGSEA. The CDR3 covers 13 residues. V lost 4 bases, J lost 4 bases, and 11 bases lay in between.

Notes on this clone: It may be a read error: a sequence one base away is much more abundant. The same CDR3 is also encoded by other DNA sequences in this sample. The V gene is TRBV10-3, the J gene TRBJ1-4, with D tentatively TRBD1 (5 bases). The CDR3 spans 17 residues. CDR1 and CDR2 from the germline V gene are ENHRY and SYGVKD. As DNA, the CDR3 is TGTGCTATCAGTGAGAGGGCGGCAGGGCCCACGAATGAAAAACTGTTTTTT. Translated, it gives CAISERAAGPTNEKLFF.

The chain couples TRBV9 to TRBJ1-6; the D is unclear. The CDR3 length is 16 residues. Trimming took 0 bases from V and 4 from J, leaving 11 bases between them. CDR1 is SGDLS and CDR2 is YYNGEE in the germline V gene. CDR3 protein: CASSVDGSGYNSPLHF. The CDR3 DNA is TGTGCCAGCAGCGTAGACGGCAGCGGATATAATTCACCCCTCCACTTT.

The CDR3 sequence: CASSQDNSGAYEQYF. CDR3 nucleotide sequence: TGTGCCAGCAGCCAAGATAATTCAGGGGCCTACGAGCAGTACTTC. The rearrangement uses TRBV3-1 (or the pseudogene TRBV3-2) and TRBJ2-7; D is perhaps TRBD1 (6 bases). The CDR3 consists of 15 residues. Germline CDR1 is LGHDT and CDR2 is YNNKEL (reference sequence). V was cut by 0 bases and J by 2 bases, with 11 bases left in between.

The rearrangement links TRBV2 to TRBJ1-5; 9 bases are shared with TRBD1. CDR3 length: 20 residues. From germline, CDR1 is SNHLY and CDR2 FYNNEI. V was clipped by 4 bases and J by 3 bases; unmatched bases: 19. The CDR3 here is CASSVLKAPGDRVLNQPQHF. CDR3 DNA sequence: TGTGCCAGCAGTGTCCTTAAAGCTCCGGGGGACAGGGTACTCAATCAGCCCCAGCATTTT.

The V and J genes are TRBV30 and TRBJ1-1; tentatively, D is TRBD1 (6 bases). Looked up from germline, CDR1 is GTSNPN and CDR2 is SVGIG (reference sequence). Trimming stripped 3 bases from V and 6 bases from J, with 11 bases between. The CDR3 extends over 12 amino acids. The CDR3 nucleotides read TGTGCCTGGAGGACCGACAGGCCTGAAGCTTTCTTT. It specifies CAWRTDRPEAFF.

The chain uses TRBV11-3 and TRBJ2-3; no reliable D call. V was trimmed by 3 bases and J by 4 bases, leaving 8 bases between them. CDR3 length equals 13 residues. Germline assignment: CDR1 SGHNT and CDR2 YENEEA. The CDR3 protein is CASSFSLSDTQYF. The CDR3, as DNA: TGTGCCAGCAGCTTTTCCCTATCAGATACGCAGTATTTT.

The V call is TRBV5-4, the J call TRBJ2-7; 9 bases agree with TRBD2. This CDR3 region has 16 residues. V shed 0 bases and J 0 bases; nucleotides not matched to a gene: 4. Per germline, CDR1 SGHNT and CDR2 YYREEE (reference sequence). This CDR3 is CASSLAGGGVSYEQYF. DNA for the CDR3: TGTGCCAGCAGCTTGGCTGGCGGGGGGGTCTCCTACGAGCAGTACTTC.

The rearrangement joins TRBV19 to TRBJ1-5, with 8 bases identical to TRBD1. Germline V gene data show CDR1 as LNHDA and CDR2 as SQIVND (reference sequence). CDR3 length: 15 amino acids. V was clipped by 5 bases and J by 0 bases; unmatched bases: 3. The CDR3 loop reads CASSRTGLSNQPQHF. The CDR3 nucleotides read TGTGCCAGTAGTCGGACAGGGCTTAGCAATCAGCCCCAGCATTTT.